The next 19 T cell receptor beta chains were all read from a single sample in a study of shared clonotypes between healthy human individuals. Profiling relied on immunoSEQ multiplex PCR, and the TCRdb table lists in-frame clones only, not all of them. The sample lists approximately 1,500,000 clones, around 97% seen once, with 1% to 1.5% in the top ten. Input material: naive CD4+ T cells sorted from blood. Indicated subset: CD45RA+ positively selected. The receptor set was obtained from a man aged 25 to 40 in good health.

The chain carries TRBV19 and TRBJ2-5; D tentatively reads TRBD1 or TRBD2 (5 bases each). CDR1 and CDR2 (germline): LNHDA, SQIVND (reference sequence). The V end was cut by 4 bases, the J end by 5 bases, with 17 bases between. The CDR3 covers 15 residues. The CDR3: CASSTGPGTAETQYF. In DNA form, the CDR3 reads TGTGCCAGTAGTACCGGACCAGGGACCGCGGAGACCCAGTACTTC.

In regard to this clone: Within the sample, other DNA sequences also encode this same CDR3. The gene calls are TRBV7-2 and TRBJ2-5; D not certain. V was shortened by 1 base and J by 5 bases, with 8 bases between the two germline ends. The CDR3 is made up of 13 amino acids. Germline CDR1 reads SGHTA; CDR2 reads FQGNSA. CDR3 in amino acids: CASSLGVGETQYF. CDR3 coding DNA: TGTGCCAGCAGCTTAGGAGTTGGTGAGACCCAGTACTTC.

About this clone itself: Distinct nucleotide sequences in the sample also encode this CDR3. V gene TRBV10-3 combines with J gene TRBJ2-7, with TRBD1 matching over 10 bases. This CDR3 comprises 14 residues. J gave up 0 bases and V 6 bases, and 2 bases lay outside the gene matches. Per germline, CDR1 ENHRY and CDR2 SYGVKD. As DNA, the CDR3 is TGTGCCATCAGGGGACAGGGGTCCTCCTACGAGCAGTACTTC. Residues: CAIRGQGSSYEQYF.

This clone was observed a single time. The chain carries TRBV28 and TRBJ1-1, with 7 bases that match TRBD1. Germline V gene sequence: CDR1 MDHEN, CDR2 SYDVKM. Trimming cost V 8 bases and J 1 base; bases outside gene matches: 10. The CDR3 extends over 15 amino acids. This CDR3 reads CASQGQLERNTEAFF. CDR3 DNA sequence: TGTGCCAGCCAGGGACAGCTGGAGAGGAACACTGAAGCTTTCTTT.

The V and J genes are TRBV18 and TRBJ2-5; D unresolved. V was cut by 3 bases and J by 0 bases, with 5 bases left in between. The CDR3 loop spans 13 amino acids. CDR1 is KGHSH, CDR2 LQKENI, per germline. In nucleotides, the CDR3 is TGTGCCAGCTCACCTGCGTACCAAGAGACCCAGTACTTC. Residues: CASSPAYQETQYF.

CDR3 sequence: CASKGEKLFF. Written as DNA, the CDR3 is TGTGCCAGCAAGGGGGAAAAACTGTTTTTT. V gene TRBV2 combines with J gene TRBJ1-4; possibly TRBD1 for D (5 bases). Trimming took off 7 bases at V and 8 bases at J, with 5 bases between the two ends. Germline V gene lookup returns CDR1 SNHLY and CDR2 FYNNEI. The CDR3 runs to 10 residues.

The chain employs TRBV2 and TRBJ2-7; possibly TRBD1 or TRBD2 for D (5 bases each). The CDR3 has 12 amino acids. Germline-derived CDR1 and CDR2 are SNHLY and FYNNEI. The germline V and J ends were trimmed by 8 bases and 3 bases, with 11 bases remaining between them. CDR3 in DNA: TGTGCCAGCGGGGGTCGAGGCTACGAGCAGTACTTC. Its translation is CASGGRGYEQYF.

This clone showed up just once. The V call is TRBV6-1, the J call TRBJ2-7, with TRBD2 matching 11 bases. Unmatched junction bases numbered 11, after V lost 4 bases and J lost 3 bases. Germline CDR1 is MNHNS and CDR2 is SASEGT. The CDR3 has 17 residues. The chain's CDR3 is CASSGMISGRASYEQYF. The DNA of the CDR3 is TGTGCCAGCAGTGGGATGATTAGCGGGAGGGCCAGCTACGAGCAGTACTTC.

Regarding this clone: Other DNA sequences within the sample encode an identical CDR3. The rearrangement links TRBV5-6 to TRBJ2-3, with TRBD1 identical over 9 bases. Trimming at V came to 1 base and at J to 3 bases, leaving 3 bases not matched to a gene. The CDR3 loop spans 15 amino acids. Looked up from germline, CDR1 is SGHDT and CDR2 is YYEEEE. CDR3 nucleotide sequence: TGTGCCAGCAGCTTGTTGGACAGGGGTACAGATACGCAGTATTTT. It translates to CASSLLDRGTDTQYF.

The V call is TRBV9, the J call TRBJ2-2; D not resolved. With 0 bases removed from V and 7 bases from J, the gap between germline ends came to 10 bases. The germline V gene encodes CDR1 SGDLS and CDR2 YYNGEE. There are 14 residues in the CDR3. The CDR3, as DNA: TGTGCCAGCAGCGTAGAACCTCTCCACGGGGAGCTGTTTTTT. Encoded protein: CASSVEPLHGELFF.

V usage is TRBV5-6 and J usage is TRBJ2-3; 7 positions agree with TRBD2. Germline V gene lookup returns CDR1 SGHDT and CDR2 YYEEEE. The ends lost 3 bases at V and 0 bases at J; junction bases unmatched: 7. This CDR3 is 16 amino acids long. CDR3 loop: CASSSLRLASTDTQYF. Here the CDR3 DNA reads TGTGCCAGCAGCTCCTTAAGACTAGCCAGCACAGATACGCAGTATTTT.

V gene TRBV18 combines with J gene TRBJ2-7; no definite D call. CDR3 length: 15 amino acids. V dropped 5 bases and J dropped 3 bases, with 17 bases sitting between them. CDR1 KGHSH and CDR2 LQKENI come from the germline V gene. This CDR3 is CASSSTDLPNYEQYF. The CDR3 region has the DNA TGTGCCAGCTCATCCACGGATCTTCCGAACTACGAGCAGTACTTC. The full variable domain, its missing parts supplied by reference TRBV18 and TRBJ2-7, is NAGVMQNPRHLVRRRGQEARLRCSPMKGHSHVYWYRQLPEEGLKFMVYLQKENIIDESGMPKERFSAEFPKEGPSILRIQQVVRGDSAAYFCASSSTDLPNYEQYFGPGTRLTVT.

The chain carries TRBV27 and TRBJ2-2; D is uncertain. CDR3 length: 15 amino acids. Germline V gives CDR1 MNHEY, CDR2 SMNVEV (reference sequence). Trimming removed 6 bases from V and 2 bases from J, with 13 bases in between. The CDR3 DNA reads TGTGCCAGCAGCGCGAGCGCCGTTAACACCGGGGAGCTGTTTTTT. Translation: CASSASAVNTGELFF.

The chain combines TRBV7-3 with TRBJ2-3, with D hard to call. V was pared by 5 bases and J by 6 bases, with 12 bases between. The CDR3 runs to 13 residues. The germline CDR1 and CDR2 sequences are SGHTA and FQGTGA. As DNA, the CDR3 is TGTGCCAGCAGCCCTAACTTAGGGGATACGCAGTATTTT. This gives the protein CASSPNLGDTQYF.

This clone occurred once. The chain employs TRBV2 and TRBJ2-2, with 7 bases lining up with TRBD2. The V and J ends lost 3 bases and 6 bases, in that order; junction bases with no gene match: 4. The CDR3 is 14 amino acids. CDR1 and CDR2 (germline): SNHLY, FYNNEI. The CDR3 DNA follows: TGTGCCAGCAGTGAGATACTAGCGTCCGGGGAGCTGTTTTTT. Residues: CASSEILASGELFF.

Points on this clone: This sample also contains other DNA sequences that code for the same CDR3. The V and J genes are TRBV5-1 and TRBJ2-1, with 10 bases identical to TRBD2. From germline, CDR1 is SGHRS and CDR2 YFSETQ. V dropped 1 base and J dropped 5; count of bases not matched to a gene: 0. The CDR3 covers 14 residues. As DNA, the CDR3 is TGCGCCAGCAGCTTGACTAGCGGGAACAATGAGCAGTTCTTC. Translation: CASSLTSGNNEQFF.

The chain carries TRBV9 and TRBJ2-1, with D perhaps given as TRBD1 or TRBD2 (5 bases each). V lost 4 bases and J lost 0, with 14 bases in between. Germline assignment: CDR1 SGDLS and CDR2 YYNGEE. This CDR3 contains 16 residues. DNA for the CDR3: TGTGCCAGCAGCCAGGGAAGCGGTAGCTCCTACAATGAGCAGTTCTTC. Translation: CASSQGSGSSYNEQFF.

V and J are TRBV7-8 and TRBJ2-1, with D possibly being TRBD2 (6 bases). V was trimmed by 3 bases and J by 5 bases, leaving 11 bases between them. CDR1 is SGHVS and CDR2 is FQNEAQ in the germline V gene. This CDR3 has 14 residues. Here the CDR3 DNA reads TGTGCCAGCAGCTTCGGGGGAGTCCACAATGAGCAGTTCTTC. Its translation is CASSFGGVHNEQFF.

This clone was counted a few times. The chain uses TRBV7-9 and TRBJ1-3; possibly TRBD1 for D (5 bases). Germline-derived CDR1 and CDR2 are SEHNR and FQNEAQ (reference sequence). Trimming shortened V by 5 bases and J by 2 bases, and 13 bases separated the two germline ends. CDR3 size: 15 residues. CDR3 protein: CASSPLGVAGNTIYF. The CDR3 nucleotides are TGTGCCAGCAGCCCTCTGGGGGTCGCTGGAAACACCATATATTTT. The complete variable domain, with remaining parts taken from reference TRBV7-9 and TRBJ1-3, reads DTGVSQNPRHKITKRGQNVTFRCDPISEHNRLYWYRQTLGQGPEFLTYFQNEAQLEKSRLLSDRFSAERPKGSFSTLEIQRTEQGDSAMYLCASSPLGVAGNTIYFGEGSWLTVV.